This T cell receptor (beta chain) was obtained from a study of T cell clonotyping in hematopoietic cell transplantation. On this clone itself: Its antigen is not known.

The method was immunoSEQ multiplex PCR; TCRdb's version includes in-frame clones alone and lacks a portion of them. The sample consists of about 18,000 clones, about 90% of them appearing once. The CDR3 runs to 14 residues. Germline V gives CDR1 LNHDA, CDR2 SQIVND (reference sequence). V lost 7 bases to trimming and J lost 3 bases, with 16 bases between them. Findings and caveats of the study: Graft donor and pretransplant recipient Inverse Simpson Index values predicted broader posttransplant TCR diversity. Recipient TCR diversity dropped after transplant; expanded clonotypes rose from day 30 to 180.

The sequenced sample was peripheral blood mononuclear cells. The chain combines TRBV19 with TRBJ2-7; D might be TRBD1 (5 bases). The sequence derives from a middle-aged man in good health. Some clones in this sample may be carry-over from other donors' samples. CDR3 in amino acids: CASMSPTQGYEQYF. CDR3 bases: TGTGCCAGTATGTCCCCCACCCAGGGCTACGAGCAGTACTTC.